The 32 T cell receptor beta chains given below trace back to one sample, sequenced in a study of blood T cell repertoires in COVID-19 (TCRdb year 2020). Libraries were prepared through the immunoSEQ multiplex PCR assay. This is the immuneACCESS table as TCRdb keeps it, with only in-frame sequences that have V and J called. A part of the clones is gone; compared with another copy, unresolved V genes explain less than half, and the rest is unexplained. For this sample there are tens of thousands of clones; more than 70% appear just once. The ten largest clones add up to less than 3% of the sample. Sequencing input: peripheral blood. The receptors shown here come from a man aged 50 to 60 with COVID-19, enrolled during active disease.

This clone has only one observation. The rearrangement links TRBV4-1 to TRBJ2-7; tentative D call: TRBD1 (5 bases). This CDR3 has 19 residues. Per germline, CDR1 MGHRA and CDR2 YSYEKL. Between the trimmed V and J ends, which lost 1 base and 7 bases, there was a span of 29 bases. Here the CDR3 reads CASSQAPGQGRTKGWEQYF. The CDR3 DNA reads TGCGCCAGCAGCCAAGCCCCCGGGCAGGGAAGGACCAAGGGGTGGGAGCAGTACTTC.

The chain carries TRBV3-1 (or the pseudogene TRBV3-2) and TRBJ1-3, with D unresolved. Germline V gene lookup returns CDR1 LGHDT and CDR2 YNNKEL (reference sequence). The CDR3 contains 15 residues. The germline V and J ends were trimmed by 4 bases and 0 bases, with 10 bases remaining between them. The DNA for the CDR3 is TGTGCCAGCAGCCTCCACAGCAGCTCTGGAAACACCATATATTTT. Encoded protein: CASSLHSSSGNTIYF.

A single count supports this clone. The sample has other DNA sequences that encode this CDR3 too. The genes are TRBV25-1 and TRBJ1-2, with D tentatively TRBD1 (5 bases). This CDR3 is built from 13 residues. The ends were cut back, 2 bases at V and 4 bases at J, with 8 bases in the middle. CDR1 and CDR2 (germline): MGHDK, SYGVNS. CDR3: CASSEAGLYGYTF. CDR3 in DNA: TGTGCCAGCAGTGAAGCGGGACTCTATGGCTACACCTTC.

This clone appeared a single time. The CDR3 sequence: CASSYGDMNNSPLHF. The CDR3 bases are TGTGCCAGCAGTTACGGGGACATGAATAATTCACCCCTCCACTTT. The V call is TRBV6-5, the J call TRBJ1-6; D might be TRBD1 (6 bases). Trimming took off 2 bases at V and 5 bases at J, with 10 bases between the two ends. Germline V gives CDR1 MNHEY, CDR2 SVGAGI. The CDR3 has 15 residues.

The V call is TRBV18, the J call TRBJ1-2, with 9 bases aligning to TRBD1. The CDR3 is 16 residues long. The V gene end was trimmed by 0 bases and the J gene end by 4 bases; junction bases not matched to a gene: 6. Germline V gives CDR1 KGHSH, CDR2 LQKENI. CDR3 loop: CASSPPRTGASYGYTF. DNA of the CDR3: TGTGCCAGCTCACCACCTAGGACAGGGGCAAGCTATGGCTACACCTTC.

CDR3 sequence: CASSLGGPVTEAFF. The DNA for the CDR3 is TGTGCCAGCAGCTTAGGAGGACCCGTGACTGAAGCTTTCTTT. The chain employs TRBV7-3 and TRBJ1-1; D is unclear. The ends were cut back, 2 bases at V and 5 bases at J, with 12 bases in the middle. CDR1 and CDR2 (germline): SGHTA, FQGTGA. The CDR3 has 14 amino acids.

The V and J genes are TRBV10-2 and TRBJ2-5, with 11 nucleotides matching TRBD2. Trimming at V came to 4 bases and at J to 7 bases, leaving 5 bases not matched to a gene. Germline CDR1 reads WSHSY; CDR2 reads SAAADI. The CDR3 has 14 residues. The CDR3 DNA reads as TGCGCCAGCAGTGTGACTAGCGGGGCGGGGACCCAGTACTTC. Residues: CASSVTSGAGTQYF.

The rearrangement links TRBV4-1 to TRBJ2-2; D possibly corresponds to TRBD1 (6 bases). This CDR3 has 16 residues. CDR1 is MGHRA, CDR2 YSYEKL, per germline. Trimming left V 1 base short and J 0 bases short, with 9 bases between. CDR3 bases: TGCGCCAGCAGCCAAGGGGGACATACGAACACCGGGGAGCTGTTTTTT. Translating gives CASSQGGHTNTGELFF.

The chain couples TRBV7-2 to TRBJ1-1; a weak D match, TRBD1 (6 bases). The V gene lost 4 bases and the J gene lost 5 bases, with 14 bases spanning the gap. CDR3 length: 14 residues. Germline assignment: CDR1 SGHTA and CDR2 FQGNSA. The CDR3 DNA reads as TGTGCCAGCAGCTCGAGACGACAGGCAACTGAAGCTTTCTTT. It is translated as CASSSRRQATEAFF.

In its sample, this clone was seen once. The genes are TRBV19 and TRBJ2-2; 8 bases match TRBD1. Germline values: CDR1 LNHDA, CDR2 SQIVND (reference sequence). The CDR3 has 16 residues. Trimming at V came to 7 bases and at J to 6 bases, leaving 13 bases not matched to a gene. In DNA, the CDR3 is TGTGCCAGTAATATCTTAGGGACAGGAATCGCCGGGGAGCTGTTTTTT. Translating it yields CASNILGTGIAGELFF.

The gene calls are TRBV6-4 and TRBJ2-1; 8 nucleotides line up with TRBD2. Germline CDR1 MRHNA, CDR2 SNTAGT. This CDR3 comprises 16 residues. After removal of 3 bases from V and 4 bases from J, the junction contained 8 bases not matched to a gene. The CDR3 loop reads CASSERASGRYNEQFF. CDR3 nucleotides: TGTGCCAGCAGTGAAAGGGCTAGCGGGCGATACAATGAGCAGTTCTTC.

The chain joins TRBV25-1 to TRBJ2-3; tentatively, D is TRBD2 (6 bases). Trimming removed 6 bases from V and 0 bases from J, with 10 bases in between. The CDR3 totals 14 residues. Germline V gene sequence: CDR1 MGHDK, CDR2 SYGVNS. CDR3 residues: CASSFRGSTDTQYF. The CDR3 DNA reads TGTGCCAGCAGCTTCCGGGGGAGCACAGATACGCAGTATTTT.

The chain has TRBV7-9 and TRBJ2-5; D is undetermined. Germline V gene data show CDR1 as SEHNR and CDR2 as FQNEAQ (reference sequence). V lost 8 bases, J lost 4 bases, and 20 bases lay in between. The CDR3 is made up of 15 amino acids. The CDR3 DNA sequence: TGTGCCAGCTCATTGACCCTCAGGAAGGCAGAGACCCAGTACTTC. This gives the protein CASSLTLRKAETQYF.

This clone was counted a few times. The chain has TRBV12-3 or TRBV12-4 and TRBJ1-1; D may be TRBD1 (5 bases). The CDR3 extends over 13 amino acids. V dropped 6 bases and J dropped 0 bases, with 8 bases sitting between them. The DNA of the CDR3 is TGTGCCAGCAGCCCGACAGTGAACACTGAAGCTTTCTTT. Translated: CASSPTVNTEAFF.

The chain joins TRBV4-1 to TRBJ1-1, with 10 positions matching TRBD1. This CDR3 region has 18 residues. Unmatched junction bases numbered 13, after V lost 4 bases and J lost 2 bases. Germline V lookup: CDR1 MGHRA, CDR2 YSYEKL. For the CDR3, the DNA is TGCGCCAGCAGCCTGGGGGTGACAGGGGGCTTTATTAACACTGAAGCTTTCTTT. Its protein is CASSLGVTGGFINTEAFF.

The gene calls are TRBV7-8 and TRBJ2-6; weak D call: TRBD2 (5 bases). V dropped 3 bases and J dropped 2 bases, with 20 bases sitting between them. Germline V gene data show CDR1 as SGHVS and CDR2 as FQNEAQ. The length of the CDR3 is 19 residues. The CDR3 here is CASSFRRVLGQTGANVLTF. The CDR3 DNA follows: TGTGCCAGCAGCTTCAGGCGGGTCCTGGGCCAAACTGGGGCCAACGTCCTGACTTTC.

This chain uses TRBV9 with TRBJ2-2; perhaps TRBD2 as D (6 bases). V lost 0 bases and J 4 bases, leaving 16 bases between the germline ends. Germline CDR1 and CDR2: SGDLS and YYNGEE. The CDR3 is 17 residues long. The CDR3 DNA follows: TGTGCCAGCAGCGTAGGAGTTTGGGGGGTGAGCACCGGGGAGCTGTTTTTT. Translated, it gives CASSVGVWGVSTGELFF.

This chain links TRBV13 with TRBJ2-7; D is undetermined. The CDR3 totals 13 residues. V was pared by 6 bases and J by 1 base, with 10 bases between. Germline V CDR1 and CDR2: PRHDT, FYEKMQ (reference sequence). CDR3 in DNA: TGTGCCAGCAGACCGAGTCCATCCTACGAGCAGTACTTC. It specifies CASRPSPSYEQYF.

The table lists this clone with a few counts. The gene calls are TRBV5-5 and TRBJ1-5, with D unclear. V was clipped by 2 bases and J by 0 bases, with 9 bases between them. This CDR3 spans 15 amino acids. The germline V gene encodes CDR1 SGHKS and CDR2 YYEKEE (reference sequence). CDR3 nucleotide sequence: TGTGCCAGCAGCTTTGAGGGAAATAGCAATCAGCCCCAGCATTTT. Its protein product is CASSFEGNSNQPQHF.

The chain is built from TRBV23-1 and TRBJ2-7, with TRBD1 matching 9 bases. TRBV23-1 falls under the ORF class, with uncertain function. V lost 4 bases, J lost 5 bases, and 15 bases stayed unmatched. The CDR3 runs 17 residues. The CDR3 DNA sequence: TGCGCCAGCAGTCGCACAGGGGGCGCGTCTGTCCCCCACGAGCAGTACTTC. This gives the protein CASSRTGGASVPHEQYF.

The V gene is TRBV5-1, the J gene TRBJ2-2, with D unclear. Germline-derived CDR1 and CDR2 are SGHRS and YFSETQ. The CDR3 is 15 residues long. Trimming took 2 bases from V and 5 from J, leaving 13 bases between them. CDR3 nucleotide sequence: TGCGCCAGCAGCTTTATGGCAGGCTTAACCGGGGAGCTGTTTTTT. This encodes CASSFMAGLTGELFF.

The chain has TRBV30 and TRBJ1-2; TRBD1 matches at 7 bases. V lost 0 bases and J lost 8; bases outside the gene matches: 6. Germline loops: CDR1 GTSNPN, CDR2 SVGIG (reference sequence). The CDR3 totals 13 residues. As DNA, the CDR3 is TGTGCCTGGAGTGTCGTACAGGGGAGAGGCTACACCTTC. Translated: CAWSVVQGRGYTF.

This clone has just one count. The J gene is TRBJ2-6, the V gene TRBV5-1, with 11 bases lining up with TRBD1. The junction had 3 bases not matched to a gene; V was cut back by 0 bases and J by 1 base. Per germline, CDR1 SGHRS and CDR2 YFSETQ. The CDR3 extends over 18 amino acids. CDR3 sequence: CASSLVGQGVSGANVLTF. CDR3 coding DNA: TGCGCCAGCAGCTTGGTGGGACAGGGGGTATCTGGGGCCAACGTCCTGACTTTC.

This chain uses TRBV6-1 with TRBJ2-3, with D possibly matching TRBD2 (6 bases). The CDR3 has 14 residues. The V gene's germline CDR1 is MNHNS and CDR2 SASEGT. V lost 3 bases, J lost 3 bases, and 10 bases lay in between. CDR3: CASSDAGKTDTQYF. The CDR3 DNA is TGTGCCAGCAGTGATGCGGGGAAAACAGATACGCAGTATTTT.

This chain links TRBV11-2 with TRBJ2-1, with 9 bases identical to TRBD1. CDR3 length: 15 amino acids. Trimming at V came to 1 base and at J to 2 bases, leaving 0 bases not matched to a gene. Looked up from germline, CDR1 is SGHAT and CDR2 is FQNNGV. The CDR3 region has the DNA TGTGCCAGCAGCTTAGGGACAGGGGCCTACAATGAGCAGTTCTTC. This encodes CASSLGTGAYNEQFF.

The V and J genes are TRBV10-3 and TRBJ2-3, with D perhaps matching TRBD2 (7 bases). Germline loops: CDR1 ENHRY, CDR2 SYGVKD. Trimming removed 2 bases at V and 4 bases at J, with 16 bases between. CDR3 size: 16 residues. The CDR3 region is CAISEGGGPAADTQYF. The DNA of the CDR3 is TGTGCCATCAGTGAGGGGGGGGGCCCGGCGGCAGATACGCAGTATTTT.

The gene calls are TRBV4-3 and TRBJ2-7; D perhaps matches TRBD2 (5 bases). V gave up 2 bases and J gave up 7 bases, with 18 bases separating them. Germline V gene data show CDR1 as LGHNA and CDR2 as YSLEER. The CDR3 totals 15 residues. The CDR3 bases are TGCGCCAGCAGCCAATCTAGCTCCCTAGTGGGGGAGCAGTACTTC. Translation gives CASSQSSSLVGEQYF.

The chain recombines TRBV6-5 with TRBJ2-1; 10 bases map to TRBD2. Germline CDR1 MNHEY, CDR2 SVGAGI. The CDR3 covers 15 residues. V was pared by 6 bases and J by 7 bases, with 9 bases of the junction left unmatched. The CDR3 DNA sequence: TGTGCCAGCAGCCCCGTAGCGGGGGGCTTTAATGAGCAGTTCTTC. Amino acid sequence: CASSPVAGGFNEQFF.

The chain links TRBV11-3 to TRBJ2-2; 7 positions agree with TRBD2. This CDR3 region has 15 residues. V was clipped by 6 bases and J by 6 bases; unmatched bases: 10. Per the germline V gene, CDR1 is SGHNT and CDR2 is YENEEA. The CDR3 region has the DNA TGTGCCAGCAGTGACCCGGGACTATCCGCCGGGGAGCTGTTTTTT. Its protein product is CASSDPGLSAGELFF.

The V gene is TRBV5-1, the J gene TRBJ1-2; D perhaps matches TRBD1 (6 bases). The CDR3 has 14 amino acids. V was pared by 2 bases and J by 2 bases, with 10 bases between. CDR1 and CDR2 from the germline V gene are SGHRS and YFSETQ. This CDR3 is CASSLRDTNYGYTF. CDR3 bases: TGCGCCAGCAGCTTAAGGGACACCAACTATGGCTACACCTTC.

The table lists this clone with a count of one. The chain combines TRBV19 with TRBJ1-6; 11 bases are shared with TRBD1. Germline lookup yields CDR1 LNHDA and CDR2 SQIVND (reference sequence). With V trimmed by 6 bases and J by 9 bases, 7 bases remained unmatched. The CDR3 consists of 15 residues. CDR3 bases: TGTGCCAGTAGCCGGACAGGGGGCGTTGGTTCACCCCTCCACTTT. Its protein product is CASSRTGGVGSPLHF. Full variable domain (outside the CDR3, taken from reference TRBV19 and TRBJ1-6): DGGITQSPKYLFRKEGQNVTLSCEQNLNHDAMYWYRQDPGQGLRLIYYSQIVNDFQKGDIAEGYSVSREKKESFPLTVTSAQKNPTAFYLCASSRTGGVGSPLHFGNGTRLTVT.

This sequence joins TRBV28 and TRBJ1-2, with 8 bases aligning to TRBD1. V gave up 6 bases and J gave up 3 bases; unmatched junction bases: 6. This CDR3 has 14 residues. Germline CDR1 and CDR2: MDHEN and SYDVKM. CDR3 sequence: CASRMDRDHYGYTF. The CDR3 coding sequence is TGTGCCAGCAGAATGGACAGGGACCACTATGGCTACACCTTC.